The clone carrying this TCR beta chain was observed a handful of times. The target antigen is unknown. Amplification used 60 Vbeta primers and 13 Jbeta primers. Measured with immunoSEQ multiplex PCR; TCRdb has only the in-frame clones, and not every one. Counted here are about 86,000 clones, about 79% occurring once; the ten biggest clones make up approximately 6%. Unmatched junction bases numbered 6, after V lost 4 bases and J lost 2 bases. Germline values: CDR1 SGHRS, CDR2 YFSETQ. The CDR3 extends over 16 amino acids. The data belong to a study of cytomegalovirus exposure and HLA in healthy donors. Study-level results: A later analysis found most CMV-associated TCR beta chains apparently HLA-restricted. Usually a TCR sequence was rare, but some public TCRs were found in many donors. For presence/absence analyses, sequencing depth was assumed to be roughly uniform across donors.

This TCR came from a female donor in good health and CMV-seronegative. The chain employs TRBV5-1 and TRBJ2-2; 9 bases match TRBD2. Input material: PBMCs. In DNA form, the CDR3 reads TGCGCCAGCAGCAGGAGACTAGCGGAAAACACCGGGGAGCTGTTTTTT. Translated: CASSRRLAENTGELFF.